Listed below are T cell receptor beta chains from one sample, sequenced in a study of cytomegalovirus exposure and HLA in healthy donors. Sequencing used immunoSEQ multiplex PCR; TCRdb keeps in-frame clones, though not all of them. This table has 110,000 or so clones, 65% to 75% appearing once. Sequenced sample: PBMCs. The receptors derive from a woman in her 40s in good health and CMV-seropositive. CDR3s include the opening cysteine and the closing phenylalanine or tryptophan. The D gene is left open where the match is weak. Size is omitted from some rows. Given values are once, few, many or a class for expanded clones.

>TRBJ2-5|TRBV7-3|15|.|TRBD2
TGTGCCAGCAGCAAAGGGGGCGGGAGGGGAGAGACCCAGTACTTC
CASSKGGGRGETQYF
>TRBJ1-4|TRBV5-1|16|.|TRBD1
TGCGCCAGCAGCCCCGGACAGGGAAGAACTAATGAAAAACTGTTTTTT
CASSPGQGRTNEKLFF
>TRBJ1-5|TRBV18|15|few|.
TGTGCCAGCTCACCGGCGGGGGGGTCCTGGCAGCCCCAGCATTTT
CASSPAGGSWQPQHF
>TRBJ2-7|TRBV6-1|15|once|TRBD1
TGTGCCAGCAGTGAATTTGGGACAGGGGGATACGAGCAGTACTTC
CASSEFGTGGYEQYF
>TRBJ2-3|TRBV2|14|.|TRBD1
TGTGCCAGCAGGGCAGGGGGCTACACAGATACGCAGTATTTT
CASRAGGYTDTQYF
>TRBJ1-4|TRBV5-1|14|few|TRBD1
TGCGCCAGCAGCTACGACAGGGAAAAGGAAAAACTGTTTTTT
CASSYDREKEKLFF
>TRBJ2-3|TRBV10-3|16|.|TRBD2
TGTGCCATCAGTGGGGGGACTAGCGGGGGTACAGATACGCAGTATTTT
CAISGGTSGGTDTQYF
>TRBJ1-2|TRBV5-1|13|few|TRBD1
TGCGCCAGCAGCCTCGACAGGGCCTATGGCTACACCTTC
CASSLDRAYGYTF
>TRBJ1-6|TRBV27|15|.|.
TGTGCCAGCAGCAGGGGAGCAACCTATAATTCACCCCTCCACTTT
CASSRGATYNSPLHF
>TRBJ2-7|TRBV28|13|.|TRBD2
TGTGCCAGCGCTGGGGAGGGGATGGGAGAGCAGTACTTC
CASAGEGMGEQYF
>TRBJ2-1|TRBV7-2|15|.|.
TGTGCCAGCAGCTATGACTGGATGCCATACAATGAGCAGTTCTTC
CASSYDWMPYNEQFF
>TRBJ1-4|TRBV7-9|16|.|TRBD1
TGTGCCAGCAGCTTAGGACCAGGGGGCGCGCCTGAAAAACTGTTTTTT
CASSLGPGGAPEKLFF
>TRBJ2-5|TRBV5-1|15|few|TRBD2
TGCGCCAGCAGCTTGGCCTGGGGGGGGGAAGAGACCCAGTACTTC
CASSLAWGGEETQYF
>TRBJ2-6|TRBV5-5|14|few|.
TGTGCCAGCAGCCCAGACTCTGGGGCCAACGTCCTGACTTTC
CASSPDSGANVLTF
>TRBJ2-1|TRBV5-4|16|.|TRBD2
TGTGCCAGCAGCTTGGAGGGGACTAGTGCTCTAAATGAGCAGTTCTTC
CASSLEGTSALNEQFF
>TRBJ1-1|TRBV7-2|14|few|.
TGTGCCAGCAGCTTAGCTATAATGAACACTGAAGCTTTCTTT
CASSLAIMNTEAFF
>TRBJ1-5|TRBV19|15|.|TRBD1
TGTGCCAGTAGTATAGCAGGACAGGGGTCTCAGCCCCAGCATTTT
CASSIAGQGSQPQHF
>TRBJ2-5|TRBV4-1|16|once|.
TGCGCCAGCAGCCAGATTGAGGGAGTGGGGTTTGAGACCCAGTACTTC
CASSQIEGVGFETQYF
>TRBJ1-2|TRBV6-5|13|few|.
TGTGCCAGCAGGCGCTCGGGGGGCTATGGCTACACCTTC
CASRRSGGYGYTF
>TRBJ2-7|TRBV27|13|.|.
TGTGCCAGCAGTTTGAGGCCCGACTACGAGCAGTACTTC
CASSLRPDYEQYF
>TRBJ1-4|TRBV19|15|.|TRBD1
TGTGCCAGTAGTCGACCGGGACAGGGTATTGAAAAACTGTTTTTT
CASSRPGQGIEKLFF
>TRBJ2-1|TRBV7-6|16|.|TRBD2
TGTGCCAGCAGCTTAAAACTAGCGGGAGACTACAATGAGCAGTTCTTC
CASSLKLAGDYNEQFF
>TRBJ2-5|TRBV29-1|12|.|TRBD1
TGCAGCGTTGGCGGACAGGGGGAGACCCAGTACTTC
CSVGGQGETQYF
>TRBJ2-1|TRBV6-1|14|.|.
TGTGCCAGCAGTGAAGATACACAATTAAATGAGCAGTTCTTC
CASSEDTQLNEQFF
>TRBJ1-1|TRBV7-8|13|once|.
TGTGCCACATCGGGACACATGAACACTGAAGCTTTCTTT
CATSGHMNTEAFF
>TRBJ2-1|TRBV5-1|18|few|TRBD2
TGCGCCAGCAGCTCCACAGGGACTAGCGGGGGGTCCTACAATGAGCAGTTCTTC
CASSSTGTSGGSYNEQFF
>TRBJ2-7|TRBV4-1|15|.|TRBD2
TGCGCCAGCAGCCAAGATGGGACTAGCGGCTACGAGCAGTACTTC
CASSQDGTSGYEQYF
>TRBJ2-1|TRBV5-6|15|few|TRBD2
TGTGCCAGCAGCTTAGTGGGTGGGGGGGACAATGAGCAGTTCTTC
CASSLVGGGDNEQFF
>TRBJ2-2|TRBV29-1|13|.|TRBD1
TGCAGCGCGGACAGGGGGAGAGGAGGGGAGCTGTTTTTT
CSADRGRGGELFF
>TRBJ2-7|TRBV28|16|.|TRBD1
TGTGCCAGCAGTTCCCCGGGACAGGGGCTCTCCTACGAGCAGTACTTC
CASSSPGQGLSYEQYF
>TRBJ2-5|TRBV11-3|13|.|TRBD2
TGTGCCAGCAACGCGGGAGGGGGGGAGACCCAGTACTTC
CASNAGGGETQYF
>TRBJ1-1|TRBV27|13|.|.
TGTGCCAGCAGTCACTCAGGGATCACTGAAGCTTTCTTT
CASSHSGITEAFF
>TRBJ1-1|TRBV9|16|.|.
TGTGCCAGCAGCTTCGGGGGGGGAAGGTTTGGCACTGAAGCTTTCTTT
CASSFGGGRFGTEAFF
>TRBJ1-1|TRBV7-9|14|.|.
TGTGCCAGCAGCTTAGCATACGGGGAGACTGAAGCTTTCTTT
CASSLAYGETEAFF
>TRBJ2-1|TRBV7-2|15|few|.
TGTGCCAGCATCTCTATCGGGGTGAACCTCAATGAGCAGTTCTTC
CASISIGVNLNEQFF
>TRBJ1-5|TRBV21-1|17|.|.
TGTGCCAGCAGCAAGGGGCGGGACGTGGTTTGCAATCAGCCCCAGCATTTT
CASSKGRDVVCNQPQHF
>TRBJ2-7|TRBV7-2|12|.|.
TGTGCCAGCAGCTCCGACATCCGCGAGCAGTACTTC
CASSSDIREQYF
>TRBJ2-7|TRBV28|14|.|TRBD2
TGTGCCAGCAGTCACCGGGGGGTGGGCTACGAGCAGTACTTC
CASSHRGVGYEQYF
>TRBJ1-1|TRBV7-9|12|few|.
TGTGCCAGCAGCCGGAGAGGCACTGAAGCTTTCTTT
CASSRRGTEAFF
>TRBJ2-7|TRBV7-8|15|.|TRBD1
TGTGCCAGCAGCTTAGCGCGGACAGGGACCTACGAGCAGTACTTC
CASSLARTGTYEQYF
>TRBJ2-7|TRBV5-5|13|.|.
TGTGCCAGCGATCGAGGGGGTCTCTACGAGCAGTACTTC
CASDRGGLYEQYF
>TRBJ2-5|TRBV2|14|.|TRBD2
TGTGCCAGCAAAGGGACTAGCGGGAGTAAGGAGCAGTACTTC
CASKGTSGSKEQYF
>TRBJ2-7|TRBV4-1|14|once|TRBD2
TGCGCCAGCAGGGACACTAGCGGTTCCTACGAGCAGTACTTC
CASRDTSGSYEQYF
>TRBJ1-4|TRBV7-8|19|.|TRBD1
TGTGCCAGCAGCTTAGCGGAACCGGGACAGGGGGCGCGGAGGGAAAAACTGTTTTTT
CASSLAEPGQGARREKLFF
>TRBJ1-1|TRBV19|13|.|.
TGTGCCAGTAGTATATCGTTGAACACTGAAGCTTTCTTT
CASSISLNTEAFF
>TRBJ1-5|TRBV30|15|.|.
TGTGCCTGGACTCCTTCCGGGATTTCTAATCAGCCCCAGCATTTT
CAWTPSGISNQPQHF
>TRBJ2-2|TRBV18|14|once|.
TGTGCCAGCTCACCGGACAGAAACACCGGGGAGCTGTTTTTT
CASSPDRNTGELFF
>TRBJ1-2|TRBV30|14|few|.
TGTGCCTGGAGTGTACTCGGAGGGGCGTATGGCTACACCTTC
CAWSVLGGAYGYTF
>TRBJ2-7|TRBV6-7|15|few|TRBD1
TGTGCCAGCAGCGACCGACAGGGGATTACCTACGAGCAGTACTTC
CASSDRQGITYEQYF
>TRBJ2-7|TRBV7-3|16|.|TRBD1
TGTGCCAGCAGCGAGACCGGGACAGGTGGGCCCTACGAGCAGTACTTC
CASSETGTGGPYEQYF
>TRBJ2-5|TRBV7-6|12|.|.
TGTGCCAGCAGCTGGGCACAAGAGACCCAGTACTTC
CASSWAQETQYF
>TRBJ1-1|TRBV5-4|13|few|.
TGTGCCAGCAGCTTGGTGGGGGCCACTGAAGCTTTCTTT
CASSLVGATEAFF
>TRBJ2-7|TRBV10-3|14|.|.
TGTGCCATCAGTGATCGCAGGGTTAGTTACGAGCAGTACTTC
CAISDRRVSYEQYF
>TRBJ1-4|TRBV7-2|15|.|TRBD1
TGTGCCAGCAGCTTCCGCCAAGGGGGCATAGAAAAACTGTTTTTT
CASSFRQGGIEKLFF
>TRBJ2-1|TRBV27|16|.|TRBD2
TGTGCCAGCAACTCCGAGGGGACTAGCGGGTACAATGAGCAGTTCTTC
CASNSEGTSGYNEQFF